Listed below are T cell receptor beta chains from one sample, sequenced in a study of T cell changes during pregnancy in multiple sclerosis. Sequencing used immunoSEQ multiplex PCR; TCRdb keeps in-frame clones, though not all of them. The sample shows approximately 65,000 clones, 85% to 95% of them seen only once. Specimen: CD8+ T cells from peripheral blood mononuclear cells, collected in the third trimester of pregnancy. These receptors were obtained from a female donor in good health, enrolled as a control in a pregnancy study. The CDR3 runs from the conserved cysteine through the conserved F or W. The D gene is left open where the match is weak. Expanded clones are given a class, and other clones once, few, many or no size at all.

cdr3_nt	cdr3_aa	v_call	d_call	clone_size	j_call
TGTGCCATTTCTGCAACTAGCGGAGTTTACAATGAGCAGTTCTTC	CAISATSGVYNEQFF	TRBV19	TRBD2	-	TRBJ2-1
TGTGCCAGCAGCGTCGGGGGGGCAGATACGCAGTATTTT	CASSVGGADTQYF	TRBV7-2	TRBD2	-	TRBJ2-3
TGTGCCAGCAGTGAATCCGAAGCGGGAGGGGCCCAGACCCAGTACTTC	CASSESEAGGAQTQYF	TRBV6-1	TRBD2	-	TRBJ2-5
TGTGCCAGCAGTTACTCGTCGACAGGGGGAACAGATACGCAGTATTTT	CASSYSSTGGTDTQYF	TRBV6-5	TRBD1	-	TRBJ2-3
TGCGCCAGCAGCCAAGCAAGCGGGGGTGAACTGTTTTTT	CASSQASGGELFF	TRBV4-3	-	-	TRBJ1-4
TGTGCCAGTAGGACAGGGGGAAACACCGGGGAGCTGTTTTTT	CASRTGGNTGELFF	TRBV19	TRBD1	-	TRBJ2-2
TGTGCCACCAGCCCACGACAGAGATTAGCCAAAAACATTCAGTACTTC	CATSPRQRLAKNIQYF	TRBV15	-	-	TRBJ2-4
TGTGCCAGCAGTGTTCGCGGGGGGGCTCTGAATGAGCAGTTCTTC	CASSVRGGALNEQFF	TRBV6-1	TRBD2	-	TRBJ2-1
TGTGCCAGCAGCGAAGGACTAGCGGGGGGATATAGAGATACGCAGTATTTT	CASSEGLAGGYRDTQYF	TRBV9	TRBD2	-	TRBJ2-3
TGTGCCAGCAGCCCGTGGGGACAGAACACTGAAGCTTTCTTT	CASSPWGQNTEAFF	TRBV7-6	-	-	TRBJ1-1
TGTGCCAGCAGTGCCAGGGTGGATGGCTACACCTTC	CASSARVDGYTF	TRBV2	-	-	TRBJ1-2
TGTGCCAGCAGCTTAGAAAGCACAGACGGAAACACCATATATTTT	CASSLESTDGNTIYF	TRBV11-2	-	-	TRBJ1-3
TGTGCCAGCAGCCGAGAAGACAGGGAAAAACTGTTTTTT	CASSREDREKLFF	TRBV7-8	-	-	TRBJ1-4
TGTGCCAGCAGTTACTCGATCAGCGCAGATACGCAGTATTTT	CASSYSISADTQYF	TRBV6-5	-	-	TRBJ2-3
TGTGCCAGCAGCCACCCCCGGACTAGCGGATCTTACGAGCAGTACTTC	CASSHPRTSGSYEQYF	TRBV7-9	TRBD2	-	TRBJ2-7
TGTGCCAGCACGCGGACAGCCGAACCCGTCCGCAGCTCTGGGGCCAACGTCCTGACTTTC	CASTRTAEPVRSSGANVLTF	TRBV2	-	-	TRBJ2-6
TGTGCCTGGAGTGTACCCGGACAGTTCTACGAGCAGTACTTC	CAWSVPGQFYEQYF	TRBV30	-	-	TRBJ2-7
TGTGCCAGCAGCTCCATCCGGGACAGAGAAGAAAGCTCCTACGAGCAGTACTTC	CASSSIRDREESSYEQYF	TRBV13	TRBD1	-	TRBJ2-7
TGTGCCTGGAGCCAGGGGTTTGGAGAGACCCAGTACTTC	CAWSQGFGETQYF	TRBV30	-	-	TRBJ2-5
TGTGCCAGCAGCCCTCCCCCGGGACAGTACACCGGGGAGCTGTTTTTT	CASSPPPGQYTGELFF	TRBV13	TRBD1	-	TRBJ2-2
TGTGCCAGCACCCATGGGGGGACAGACCCCTACGAGCAGTACTTC	CASTHGGTDPYEQYF	TRBV7-9	-	-	TRBJ2-7
TGCGCCAGCAGCCAAGATCTGAGCACTGAAGCTTTCTTT	CASSQDLSTEAFF	TRBV4-3	-	few	TRBJ1-1
TGTGCCAGCAGCTTGAGCCACAATGAGCAGTTCTTC	CASSLSHNEQFF	TRBV5-6	-	-	TRBJ2-1
TGTGCCAGCAGTGAATCGTGGGCAGTCTTGCCCAGCTATGGCTACACCTTC	CASSESWAVLPSYGYTF	TRBV6-4	-	once	TRBJ1-2
TGCAGCGTTGATCGCAGGGGGAATGAGCAGTTCTTC	CSVDRRGNEQFF	TRBV29-1	TRBD1	-	TRBJ2-1
TGTGCCAGCACCCAACCGGGTCCGGTCTATGGCTACACCTTC	CASTQPGPVYGYTF	TRBV5-6	-	-	TRBJ1-2
TGTGCCAGCAGCCACACGACAGGGTCTGAGCAGTACTTC	CASSHTTGSEQYF	TRBV14	TRBD1	-	TRBJ2-7
TGTGCCAGCAGCTTAGAGAGTTTTGGAAACACCATATATTTT	CASSLESFGNTIYF	TRBV13	-	-	TRBJ1-3
TGTGCCAGCAGTACCCAGGGTTTTGGGCTCTACGAGCAGTACTTC	CASSTQGFGLYEQYF	TRBV27	-	-	TRBJ2-7
TGCGCCAGCAGCCAAGTCGGAGGGAATGAAAAACTGTTTTTT	CASSQVGGNEKLFF	TRBV4-1	-	-	TRBJ1-4
TGTGCCAGTAGTATGGGACAGGATAGCAATCAGCCCCAGCATTTT	CASSMGQDSNQPQHF	TRBV19	TRBD1	-	TRBJ1-5
TGTGCCAGCAGCTTAGCGCGGTATCAGCCCCAGCATTTT	CASSLARYQPQHF	TRBV7-6	-	-	TRBJ1-5
TGTGCCAGAAGCTTGTGTCCCGCGGCAGGGGCGGAATATAGCAATCAGCCCCAGCATTTT	CARSLCPAAGAEYSNQPQHF	TRBV5-3	-	-	TRBJ1-5
TGTGCCAGCAGCTTACCAATCGGAGCGGGGTACAAAAACATTCAGTACTTC	CASSLPIGAGYKNIQYF	TRBV11-3	TRBD2	-	TRBJ2-4
TGTGCCAGCAGCTCACAGGCAACTGAAGCTTTCTTT	CASSSQATEAFF	TRBV7-9	-	-	TRBJ1-1
TGTGCCAGCAGCGCGACAGGGGATCCCTACGAGCAGTACTTC	CASSATGDPYEQYF	TRBV9	TRBD1	-	TRBJ2-7
TGTGCCAGCAGCTCGGCAGGGAACTACGAGCAGTACTTC	CASSSAGNYEQYF	TRBV7-2	-	-	TRBJ2-7
TGTGCCAGCAGTGAATCTGTTGGGGACAGGGAAACCGGGGAGCTGTTTTTT	CASSESVGDRETGELFF	TRBV6-4	TRBD1	-	TRBJ2-2
TGTGCCAGCAGTTACGAGGCAGGAGGATACAATGAGCAGTTCTTC	CASSYEAGGYNEQFF	TRBV6-6	-	-	TRBJ2-1
TGTGCCAGTAGTATAGGGATAGCGGGGGGACCTTACAATGAGCAGTTCTTC	CASSIGIAGGPYNEQFF	TRBV19	TRBD2	-	TRBJ2-1
TGCGCCAGCAGCCAAGGGGGACGGGGGGACACTGAAGCTTTCTTT	CASSQGGRGDTEAFF	TRBV4-1	-	-	TRBJ1-1
TGTGCCAGCAGCGCGCTAGCGACCACCTACGAGCAGTACTTC	CASSALATTYEQYF	TRBV27	-	-	TRBJ2-7
TGTGCTAGCAGCTTAGTAGAGGGTAACGAGCAGTACTTC	CASSLVEGNEQYF	TRBV7-7	-	-	TRBJ2-7
TGTGCCAGCAGCCAAGGCGGGGGGGGCTCTATGGGCTACACCTTC	CASSQGGGGSMGYTF	TRBV4-2	-	-	TRBJ1-2
TGTGCCAGCAGTTTACGTGGGGACAGGGTAACTAATGAAAAACTGTTTTTT	CASSLRGDRVTNEKLFF	TRBV27	TRBD1	-	TRBJ1-4
TGTGCCAGCACTAAACAGGGCTCTGGAAACACCATATATTTT	CASTKQGSGNTIYF	TRBV6-6	-	-	TRBJ1-3
TGCGCCAGCCGTCCGGGACAGTACTCCTACGAGCAGTACTTC	CASRPGQYSYEQYF	TRBV4-3	TRBD1	-	TRBJ2-7
TGTGCCAGCAGCTTAACGGGGAGCTCCTACGAGCAGTACTTC	CASSLTGSSYEQYF	TRBV5-5	-	-	TRBJ2-7
TGTGCCAGCAGCCTAGGACAGGGTTTCCAGTTCTTC	CASSLGQGFQFF	TRBV2	TRBD1	-	TRBJ2-1
TGTGCCAGTAGTCCAGTATCAGGGGGATTTCAGCCCCAGCATTTT	CASSPVSGGFQPQHF	TRBV19	TRBD1	-	TRBJ1-5
TGTGCCAGCAGCACGTTGGACAGGGGGCAATCGGGCTACACCTTC	CASSTLDRGQSGYTF	TRBV9	TRBD1	-	TRBJ1-2
TGTGCCAGCAGCTTAGGTGGGCAGGGGATTCAGCCCCAGCATTTT	CASSLGGQGIQPQHF	TRBV7-9	-	-	TRBJ1-5
TGTGCCAGCAGTTTCGGAGGCCCTAGCAATCAGCCCCAGCATTTT	CASSFGGPSNQPQHF	TRBV27	-	-	TRBJ1-5
TGTGCCTGGAGTGGGGGCCACTTGGATGGCTACACCTTC	CAWSGGHLDGYTF	TRBV30	-	-	TRBJ1-2
TGTGCCAGCAGTGACTCGAGCGGGGCCGGGGAGCTGTTTTTT	CASSDSSGAGELFF	TRBV6-4	TRBD2	-	TRBJ2-2